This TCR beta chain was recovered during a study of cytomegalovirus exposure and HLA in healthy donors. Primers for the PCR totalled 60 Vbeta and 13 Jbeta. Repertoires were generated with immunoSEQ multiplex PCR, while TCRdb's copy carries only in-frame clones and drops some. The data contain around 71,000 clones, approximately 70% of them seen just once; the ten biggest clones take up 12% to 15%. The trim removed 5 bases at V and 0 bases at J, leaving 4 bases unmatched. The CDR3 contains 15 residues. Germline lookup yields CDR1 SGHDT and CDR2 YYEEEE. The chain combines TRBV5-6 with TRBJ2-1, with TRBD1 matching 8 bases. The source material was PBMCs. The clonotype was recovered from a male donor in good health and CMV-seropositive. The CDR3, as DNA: TGTGCCAGCAGATTTGACAGGGGCTCCTACAATGAGCAGTTCTTC. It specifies CASRFDRGSYNEQFF. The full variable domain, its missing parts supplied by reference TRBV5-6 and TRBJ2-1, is DAGVTQSPTHLIKTRGQQVTLRCSPKSGHDTVSWYQQALGQGPQFIFQYYEEEERQRGNFPDRFSGHQFPNYSSELNVNALLLGDSALYLCASRFDRGSYNEQFFGPGTRLTVL.